The TCR beta chain described here comes from a study of PD-1 blockade in classical Hodgkin lymphoma. Background on the study: Patients were administered nivolumab (3 mg/kg intravenously) every 2 weeks. Points from the study as a whole: When nivolumab was started under 1 year after ASCT, patients were excluded. Baseline TCR diversity was reportedly lower in newly diagnosed patients than in healthy donors. It was reported as lower still in relapsed/refractory patients. Only CD4+ TCR diversity, not CD8+, had risen significantly by C4D1.

Regarding this clone: Its antigen is as yet unknown.

Assay used: immunoSEQ multiplex PCR; TCRdb lists only in-frame clones, some missing. Altogether about 20,000 clones are present, roughly 80% being singletons, with the ten largest covering about 24%. Every patient relapsed after autologous stem cell transplantation, and brentuximab vedotin exposure varied. The sequence was collected from a human donor with classical Hodgkin lymphoma. The sequences come from peripheral blood mononuclear cells (PBMCs), collected at baseline.

The CDR3 DNA reads TGTGCCAGCGGGGGCTCTGGAAACACCATATATTTT. Translating it yields CASGGSGNTIYF. V usage is TRBV28 and J usage is TRBJ1-3, with a weak D call TRBD1 (5 bases). The CDR3 loop spans 12 amino acids. Trimming took off 8 bases at V and 0 bases at J, with 5 bases between the two ends. Germline V gene lookup returns CDR1 MDHEN and CDR2 SYDVKM.